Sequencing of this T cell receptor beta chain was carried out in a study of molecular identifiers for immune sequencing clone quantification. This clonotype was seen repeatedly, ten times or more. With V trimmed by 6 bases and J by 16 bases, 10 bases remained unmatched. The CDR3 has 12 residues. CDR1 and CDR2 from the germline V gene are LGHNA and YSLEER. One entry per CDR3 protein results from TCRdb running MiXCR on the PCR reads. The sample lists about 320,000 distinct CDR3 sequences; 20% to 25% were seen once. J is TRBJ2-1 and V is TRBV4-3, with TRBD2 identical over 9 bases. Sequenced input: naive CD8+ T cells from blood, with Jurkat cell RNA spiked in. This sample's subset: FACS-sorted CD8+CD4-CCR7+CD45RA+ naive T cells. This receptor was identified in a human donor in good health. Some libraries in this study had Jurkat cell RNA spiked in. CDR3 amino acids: CASSTPGTSFFF. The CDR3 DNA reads TGCGCCAGCAGTACTCCCGGGACTAGCTTTTTCTTC.